This TCR beta chain was documented in a study of lymphopenia after photon versus proton radiotherapy. General observations from the study: Relative stability marked proton patients; photon patients lost diversity and naive cells.

Trimming shortened V by 3 bases and J by 0 bases, and 15 bases separated the two germline ends. The CDR3 consists of 18 residues. The germline V gene encodes CDR1 SNHLY and CDR2 FYNNEI. As for this clone: Its antigen is currently unknown.

Using immunoSEQ multiplex PCR, the repertoire was profiled, and TCRdb retains in-frame clones only, with some absent. The sample carries more than 45,000 clones, around 85% recorded once. The source material was peripheral blood, sampled from a patient treated with proton-based radiotherapy. V usage is TRBV2 and J usage is TRBJ2-6; tentatively, D is TRBD2 (6 bases). The sequence derives from a man aged 55 to 69 with pancreatic cancer. CDR3: CASSEVGLSGSGANVLTF. Here the CDR3 DNA reads TGTGCCAGCAGTGAGGTGGGACTGTCTGGCTCTGGGGCCAACGTCCTGACTTTC.